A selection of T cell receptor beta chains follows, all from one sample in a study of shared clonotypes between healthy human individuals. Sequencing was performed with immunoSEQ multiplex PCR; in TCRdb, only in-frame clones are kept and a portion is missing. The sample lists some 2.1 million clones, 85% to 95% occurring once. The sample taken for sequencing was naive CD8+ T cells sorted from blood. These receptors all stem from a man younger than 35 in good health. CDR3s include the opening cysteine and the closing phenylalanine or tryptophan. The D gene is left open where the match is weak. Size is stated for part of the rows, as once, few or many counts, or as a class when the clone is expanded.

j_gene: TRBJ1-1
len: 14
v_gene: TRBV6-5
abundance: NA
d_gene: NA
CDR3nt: TGTGCCAGCAGTTACTCGAAGTTGCACCCTGAAGCTTTCTTT
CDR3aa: CASSYSKLHPEAFF

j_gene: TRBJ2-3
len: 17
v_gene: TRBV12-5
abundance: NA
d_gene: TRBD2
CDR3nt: TGTGCTAGTGGTCGACTAGCGGGAGTTTTAGGCACAGATACGCAGTATTTT
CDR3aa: CASGRLAGVLGTDTQYF

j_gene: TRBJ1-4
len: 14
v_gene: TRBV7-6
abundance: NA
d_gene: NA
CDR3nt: TGTGCCAGCAGCCGCCAGGGGTTTAATGAAAAACTGTTTTTT
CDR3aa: CASSRQGFNEKLFF

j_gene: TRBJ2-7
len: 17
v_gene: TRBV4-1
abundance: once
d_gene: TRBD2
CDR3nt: TGCGCCAGCAGCCAAGATAGAGGCGGGAGCCCCTCCTACGAGCAGTACTTC
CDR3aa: CASSQDRGGSPSYEQYF

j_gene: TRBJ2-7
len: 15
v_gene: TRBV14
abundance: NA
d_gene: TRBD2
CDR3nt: TGTGCCAGCAGCCAAGTTCGACTAGCGGGATACGAGCAGTACTTC
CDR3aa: CASSQVRLAGYEQYF

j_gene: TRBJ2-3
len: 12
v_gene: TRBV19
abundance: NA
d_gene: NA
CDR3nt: TGTGCCAGTAGTACGGGGCCAGATACGCAGTATTTT
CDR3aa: CASSTGPDTQYF

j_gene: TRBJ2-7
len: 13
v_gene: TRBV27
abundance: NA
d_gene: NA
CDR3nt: TGTGCCAGCAGTTTATCGAGGGGGTACGAGCAGTACTTC
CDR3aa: CASSLSRGYEQYF

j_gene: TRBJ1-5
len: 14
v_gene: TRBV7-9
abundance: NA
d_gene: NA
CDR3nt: TGTGCCAGCAGCTCCCAGACGGGTAATCAGCCCCAGCATTTT
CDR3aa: CASSSQTGNQPQHF

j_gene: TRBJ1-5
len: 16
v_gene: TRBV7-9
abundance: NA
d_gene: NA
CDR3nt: TGTGCCAGCAGCTCGAGCCCTCAGGGTATCAATCAGCCCCAGCATTTT
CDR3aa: CASSSSPQGINQPQHF

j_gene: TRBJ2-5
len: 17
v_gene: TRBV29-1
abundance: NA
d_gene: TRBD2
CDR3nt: TGCAGCGTTGAAGGTCCCGGGACTAGCGGGAGTTGGGAGACCCAGTACTTC
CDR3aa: CSVEGPGTSGSWETQYF

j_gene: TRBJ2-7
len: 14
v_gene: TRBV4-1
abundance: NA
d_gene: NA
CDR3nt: TGCGCCAGCAGCCAACTAGGACCCAACTACGAGCAGTACTTC
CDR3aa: CASSQLGPNYEQYF

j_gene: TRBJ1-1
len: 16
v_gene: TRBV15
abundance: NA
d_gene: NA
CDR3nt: TGTGCCACCAGCAGAGATCGGGGACAATCCGACACTGAAGCTTTCTTT
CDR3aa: CATSRDRGQSDTEAFF

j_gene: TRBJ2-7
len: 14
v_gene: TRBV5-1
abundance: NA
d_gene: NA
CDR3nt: TGCGCCAGCAGCTTGGCCGGCGCCGCCTACGAGCAGTACTTC
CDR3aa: CASSLAGAAYEQYF

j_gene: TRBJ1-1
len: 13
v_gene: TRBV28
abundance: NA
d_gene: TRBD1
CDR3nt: TGTGCCAGCAGCCTGACAGGGGGCACTGAAGCTTTCTTT
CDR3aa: CASSLTGGTEAFF

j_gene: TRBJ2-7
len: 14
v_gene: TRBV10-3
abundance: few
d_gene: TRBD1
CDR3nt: TGTGCCATCAGATCGGACAGGGGACTCTACGAGCAGTACTTC
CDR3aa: CAIRSDRGLYEQYF

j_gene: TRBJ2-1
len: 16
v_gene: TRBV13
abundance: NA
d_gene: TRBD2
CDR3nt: TGTGCCAGCAGCTTAGGGGGACTAGCGGGAGAGAATGAGCAGTTCTTC
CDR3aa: CASSLGGLAGENEQFF

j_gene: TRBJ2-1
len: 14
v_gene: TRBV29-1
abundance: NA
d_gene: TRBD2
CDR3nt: TGCAGCGTTGAGTTTGGGACTAAGTACAATGAGCAGTTCTTC
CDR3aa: CSVEFGTKYNEQFF

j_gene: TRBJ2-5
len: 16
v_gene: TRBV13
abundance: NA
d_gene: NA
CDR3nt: TGTGCCAGCAGCCCTAGAGCGGAAGGTGCGAAAGAGACCCAGTACTTC
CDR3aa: CASSPRAEGAKETQYF

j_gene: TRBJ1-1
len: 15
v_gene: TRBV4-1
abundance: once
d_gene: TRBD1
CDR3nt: TGCGCCAGCAGCAACGGGACAGGGGTGAACACTGAAGCTTTCTTT
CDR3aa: CASSNGTGVNTEAFF

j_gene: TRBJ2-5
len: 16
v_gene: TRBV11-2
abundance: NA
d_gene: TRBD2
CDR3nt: TGTGCCAGCAGCTCCATACTAGCGGGAGAGGGGGAGACCCAGTACTTC
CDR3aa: CASSSILAGEGETQYF

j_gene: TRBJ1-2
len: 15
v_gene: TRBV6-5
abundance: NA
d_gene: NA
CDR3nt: TGTGCCAGCAGCCACGGAGGGGAAGGAGACTATGGCTACACCTTC
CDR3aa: CASSHGGEGDYGYTF

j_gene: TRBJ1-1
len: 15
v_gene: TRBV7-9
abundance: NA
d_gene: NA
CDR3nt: TGTGCCAGCAGCTTAGCGGCTGCGGGGAACACTGAAGCTTTCTTT
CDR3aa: CASSLAAAGNTEAFF

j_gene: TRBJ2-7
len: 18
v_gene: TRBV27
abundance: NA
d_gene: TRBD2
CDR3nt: TGTGCCAGCAGTTTAGGACTAGCGGGAGTCTTAGGTCCCTACGAGCAGTACTTC
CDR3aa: CASSLGLAGVLGPYEQYF

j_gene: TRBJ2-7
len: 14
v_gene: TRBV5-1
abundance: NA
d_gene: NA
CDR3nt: TGCGCCAGCAGCTTGTCTGGCACGCGCTACGAGCAGTACTTC
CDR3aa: CASSLSGTRYEQYF

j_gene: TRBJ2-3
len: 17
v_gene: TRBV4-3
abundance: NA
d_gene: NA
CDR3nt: TGCGCCAGCAGCCAAGATAAGGGAGGCGCGGGCACAGATACGCAGTATTTT
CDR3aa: CASSQDKGGAGTDTQYF

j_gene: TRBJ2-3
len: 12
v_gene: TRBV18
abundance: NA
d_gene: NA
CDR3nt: TGTGCCAGCTCACCAGGGGACTTAACGCAGTATTTT
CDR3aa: CASSPGDLTQYF

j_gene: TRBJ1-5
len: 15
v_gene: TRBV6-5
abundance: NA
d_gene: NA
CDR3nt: TGTGCCAGCACCTCGAATCCAGGGGACAATCAGCCCCAGCATTTT
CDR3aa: CASTSNPGDNQPQHF

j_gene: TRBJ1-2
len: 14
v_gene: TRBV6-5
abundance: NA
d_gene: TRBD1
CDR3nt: TGTGCCAGCAGTTACTCCGAGGGGGCGGATGGCTACACCTTC
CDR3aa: CASSYSEGADGYTF

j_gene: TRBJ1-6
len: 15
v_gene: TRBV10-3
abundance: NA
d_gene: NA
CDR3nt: TGTGCCATCAGTGAGGAGGGAGACTATAATTCACCCCTCCACTTT
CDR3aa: CAISEEGDYNSPLHF

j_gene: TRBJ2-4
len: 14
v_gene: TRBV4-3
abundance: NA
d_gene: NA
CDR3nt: TGCGCCAGCAGCCAGGACGGAGGGAAAAACATTCAGTACTTC
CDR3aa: CASSQDGGKNIQYF

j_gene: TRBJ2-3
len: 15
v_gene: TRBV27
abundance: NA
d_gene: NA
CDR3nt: TGTGCCAGCACGCCGGGACACCGAGTCACAGATACGCAGTATTTT
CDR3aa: CASTPGHRVTDTQYF